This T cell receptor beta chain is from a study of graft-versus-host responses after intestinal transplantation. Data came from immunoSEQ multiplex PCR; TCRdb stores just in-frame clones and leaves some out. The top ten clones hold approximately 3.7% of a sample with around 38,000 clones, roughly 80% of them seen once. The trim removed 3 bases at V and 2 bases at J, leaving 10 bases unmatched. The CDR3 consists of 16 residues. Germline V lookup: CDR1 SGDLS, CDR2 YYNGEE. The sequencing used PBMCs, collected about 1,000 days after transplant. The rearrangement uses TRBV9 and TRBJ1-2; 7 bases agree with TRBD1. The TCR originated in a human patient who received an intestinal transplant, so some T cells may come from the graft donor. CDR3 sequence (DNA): TGTGCCAGCAGCGCCGGGACAGCCGTTTGGAACTATGGCTACACCTTC. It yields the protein CASSAGTAVWNYGYTF.